Included here is one T cell receptor (beta chain) sequence, with context. Its antigen is unknown. These data are taken from a study of post-analysis software for immune sequencing data. Overall study context: Both relapsing-remitting and secondary progressive multiple sclerosis featured among the disease courses, as did progressive-relapsing multiple sclerosis. Notes on the study in general: Patients showed TRBV5-6, TRBV5-1 and TRBV20-1 among 4 or 5 TRBV segments more frequent than in controls. Normalized Chao1 diversity was significantly reduced in patients versus controls. Those samples that were prepared in the same batch co-clustered strongly by F measure.

CDR1 and CDR2 (germline): DFQATT, SNEGSKA (reference sequence). The CDR3 sequence is 12 residues long. Unique molecular identifiers had been added to the TCR beta cDNA libraries. Some 500,000 cDNA molecules were obtained per 1 to 10 million input T cells. Via MiXCR, TCRdb re-called the PCR reads, giving one row per CDR3 protein. The repertoire holds 800,000 to 950,000 distinct CDR3 sequences, with about 53% as singletons. This receptor was identified in a girl under 18 with multiple sclerosis. The genes are TRBV20-1 and TRBJ2-7; perhaps TRBD2 as D (5 bases). With the DNA end fitting TRBJ2-5 better, the J assignment may be wrong. The specimen sequenced was blood. The CDR3 spells CSAKLRVGTQYF. The CDR3 nucleotides are TGCAGTGCTAAACTGAGGGTGGGGACCCAGTACTTC.